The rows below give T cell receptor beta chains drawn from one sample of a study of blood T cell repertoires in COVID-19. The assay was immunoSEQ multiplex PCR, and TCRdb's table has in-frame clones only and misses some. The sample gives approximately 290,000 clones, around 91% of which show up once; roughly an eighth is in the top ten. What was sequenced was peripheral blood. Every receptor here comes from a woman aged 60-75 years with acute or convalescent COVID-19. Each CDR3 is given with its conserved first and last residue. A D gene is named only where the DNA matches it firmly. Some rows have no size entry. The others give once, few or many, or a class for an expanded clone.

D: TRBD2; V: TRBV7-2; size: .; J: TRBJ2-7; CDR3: CASSLGTRGSYEQYF; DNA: TGTGCCAGCAGTCTCGGGACTAGAGGCTCCTACGAGCAGTACTTC
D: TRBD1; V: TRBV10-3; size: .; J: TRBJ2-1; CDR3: CAISESIRGTGGYEQFF; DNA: TGTGCCATCAGTGAGTCGATACGGGGGACAGGGGGCTACGAGCAGTTCTTC
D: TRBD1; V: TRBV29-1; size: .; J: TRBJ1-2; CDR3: CSVRRDRGLTDYGYTF; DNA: TGCAGCGTCCGCCGGGACAGGGGGCTTACGGACTATGGCTACACCTTC
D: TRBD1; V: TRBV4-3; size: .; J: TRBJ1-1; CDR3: CASSQDRGDTEAFF; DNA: TGCGCCAGCAGCCAGGACAGGGGTGACACTGAAGCTTTCTTT
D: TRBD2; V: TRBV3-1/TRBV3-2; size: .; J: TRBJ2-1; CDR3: CASSPTSGGYNEQFF; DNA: TGTGCCAGCAGCCCTACTAGCGGGGGGTACAATGAGCAGTTCTTC
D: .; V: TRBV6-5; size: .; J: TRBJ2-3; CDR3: CASSYSGSESTDTQYF; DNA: TGTGCCAGCAGTTACTCGGGGAGCGAAAGCACAGATACGCAGTATTTT
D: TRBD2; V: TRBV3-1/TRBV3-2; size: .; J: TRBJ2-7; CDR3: CASSQDRAEREGDEQYF; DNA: TGTGCCAGCAGCCAAGATCGCGCCGAGCGGGAGGGGGACGAGCAGTACTTC
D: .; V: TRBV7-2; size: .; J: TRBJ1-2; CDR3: CASSLEGGTLSGYTF; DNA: TGTGCCAGCAGCTTAGAAGGGGGTACCTTGTCTGGCTACACCTTC
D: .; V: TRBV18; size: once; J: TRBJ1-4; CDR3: CASSPVLGASEKLFF; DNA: TGTGCCAGCTCACCAGTACTGGGGGCGAGTGAAAAACTGTTTTTT
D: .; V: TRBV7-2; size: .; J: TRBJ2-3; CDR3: CASSLELGIDTQYF; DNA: TGTGCCAGCAGCTTAGAGCTAGGTATAGATACGCAGTATTTT
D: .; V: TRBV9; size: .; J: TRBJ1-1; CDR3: CASSVGPGGTEAFF; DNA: TGTGCCAGCAGCGTAGGGCCGGGGGGCACTGAAGCTTTCTTT
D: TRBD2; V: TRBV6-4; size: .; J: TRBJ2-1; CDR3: CASSDTTSGRGNEQFF; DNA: TGTGCCAGCAGTGACACTACTAGCGGGAGAGGCAATGAGCAGTTCTTC
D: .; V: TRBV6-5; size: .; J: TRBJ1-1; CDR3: CASSRTNLNTEAFF; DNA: TGTGCCAGCAGTCGGACAAACCTGAACACTGAAGCTTTCTTT
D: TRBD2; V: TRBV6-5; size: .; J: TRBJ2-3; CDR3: CASGLAISTDTQYF; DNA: TGTGCCAGCGGACTAGCCATTAGCACAGATACGCAGTATTTT